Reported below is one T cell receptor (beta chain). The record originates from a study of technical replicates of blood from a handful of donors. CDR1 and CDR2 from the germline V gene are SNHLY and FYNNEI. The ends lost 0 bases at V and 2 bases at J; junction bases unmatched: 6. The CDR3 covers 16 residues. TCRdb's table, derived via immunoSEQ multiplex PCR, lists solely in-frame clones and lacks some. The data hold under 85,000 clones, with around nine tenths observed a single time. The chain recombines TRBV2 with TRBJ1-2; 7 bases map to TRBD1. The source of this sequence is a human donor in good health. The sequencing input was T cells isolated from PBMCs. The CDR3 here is CASSEADGQANYGYTF. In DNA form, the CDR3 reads TGTGCCAGCAGTGAAGCGGACGGACAGGCGAACTATGGCTACACCTTC.